Detailed here is one T cell receptor beta chain. Per the study methods: Scientists estimated how many nucleated cells there were by amplifying reference gene primers. Sequenced by immunoSEQ multiplex PCR; TCRdb stores in-frame clones only, minus some. From that table come the V and J calls and clone size; the DNA was used to work out D and trimming. The table includes 240,000 or so clones, about 90% detected once. CDR3 length: 15 residues. Germline trimming cut 7 bases from V and 4 bases from J; bases unmatched to any gene: 13. Germline CDR1 reads SQVTM; CDR2 reads ANQGSEA. The sample is drawn from a study of blood T cell repertoires in COVID-19.

V is TRBV29-1 and J is TRBJ2-3; 8 bases match TRBD2. The receptor was isolated from a woman between 40 and 50 years old with acute COVID-19. The sequencing input was PBMCs or T cells enriched from blood (not recorded which). CDR3 sequence reads: CSAWGTGTRADTQYF. The CDR3 coding sequence is TGCAGCGCCTGGGGTACAGGGACTAGGGCAGATACGCAGTATTTT.